The next 32 T cell receptor beta chains were all read from a single sample in a study of post-analysis software for immune sequencing data. Each TCR beta cDNA library carried unique molecular identifiers. One entry per CDR3 protein, called by TCRdb with MiXCR from the PCR reads. In the table there are about 200,000 distinct CDR3 sequences, 29% of which are singletons. General observations from the study: About five TRBV segments were more frequent in patients than controls; TRBV5-6, TRBV5-1 and TRBV20-1 belonged to this group.

Their target antigens are unknown. Material for sequencing was blood. The receptors derive from a girl under 18 with multiple sclerosis.

The chain combines TRBV29-1 with TRBJ2-7; TRBD2 matches 14 bases. Germline V gene data show CDR1 as SQVTM and CDR2 as ANQGSEA. Germline trimming cut 5 bases from V and 3 bases from J; bases unmatched to any gene: 18. The CDR3 length is 19 residues. CDR3 in amino acids: CSVSEGLAGVRGFGYEQYF. CDR3 in DNA: TGCAGCGTTTCTGAGGGACTAGCGGGAGTAAGGGGATTCGGCTACGAGCAGTACTTC.

V is TRBV6-6 and J is TRBJ2-7; the D gene could be TRBD1 or TRBD2 (7 bases each). The V gene's germline CDR1 is MNHNY and CDR2 SVGAGI (reference sequence). V lost 2 bases, J lost 2 bases, and 16 bases lay in between. This CDR3 has 16 residues. In nucleotides, the CDR3 is TGTGCCAGCAGTTACGAGGGACAGCGGGGTCCCTACGAGCAGTACTTC. Protein product: CASSYEGQRGPYEQYF.

Of note for this clonotype: Given a much more abundant clone one base away, this may be a read error. The CDR3 does not end in the conserved phenylalanine or tryptophan, so this is likely a read error. This CDR3 is CASGRGFSSSSYEQYC. The CDR3 coding sequence is TGTGCCAGCGGTCGGGGGTTCAGCTCGAGCTCCTACGAGCAGTACTGC. V gene TRBV2 combines with J gene TRBJ2-7; TRBD2 is a possible D gene (6 bases). Deletions cut 8 bases from V and 0 bases from J, with 20 bases between. Germline V CDR1 and CDR2: SNHLY, FYNNEI. This CDR3 comprises 16 residues.

This clonotype came up a few times. The gene calls are TRBV12-3 or TRBV12-4 and TRBJ1-2; tentative D call: TRBD1 (6 bases). With 3 bases removed from V and 5 bases from J, the gap between germline ends came to 19 bases. The CDR3 runs 16 residues. The CDR3 nucleotides read TGTGCCAGCAGTTTCAATTCGGGGGGGGCCCTTTATGGCTACACCTTC. It encodes CASSFNSGGALYGYTF.

This clonotype was observed at least ten times. V and J are TRBV11-2 and TRBJ2-7; D not resolved. The CDR3 spans 14 residues. The V gene lost 1 base and the J gene lost 3 bases, with 10 bases spanning the gap. Looked up from germline, CDR1 is SGHAT and CDR2 is FQNNGV. The CDR3 protein is CASSLVWVGYEQYF. The CDR3 nucleotides are TGTGCCAGCAGCTTAGTGTGGGTTGGCTACGAGCAGTACTTC. The full variable domain, completed using reference TRBV11-2 and TRBJ2-7, is EAGVAQSPRYKIIEKRQSVAFWCNPISGHATLYWYQQILGQGPKLLIQFQNNGVVDDSQLPKDRFSAERLKGVDSTLKIQPAKLEDSAVYLCASSLVWVGYEQYFGPGTRLTVT.

The chain has TRBV28 and TRBJ1-6, with no clear D. The V end was cut by 7 bases, the J end by 5 bases, with 9 bases between. CDR3 length: 13 residues. The germline V gene encodes CDR1 MDHEN and CDR2 SYDVKM. The CDR3 protein is CASKEQNNSPLHF. The CDR3, as DNA: TGTGCCAGCAAAGAACAGAATAATTCACCCCTCCACTTT.

Of note for this clonotype: A much larger clone lies one base from this, so it may be a read error. V gene TRBV20-1 combines with J gene TRBJ1-2, with D perhaps matching TRBD1 (6 bases). V was pared by 2 bases and J by 4 bases, with 11 bases between. The CDR3 loop spans 13 amino acids. From germline, CDR1 is DFQATT and CDR2 SNEGSKA (reference sequence). CDR3 amino acids: CSARPQGRYGYTF. CDR3 DNA: TGCAGTGCTAGACCACAGGGACGCTATGGCTACACCTTC.

This clonotype appeared a few times. V usage is TRBV19 and J usage is TRBJ2-7, with D possibly being TRBD1 or TRBD2 (6 bases each). V was pared by 1 base and J by 2 bases, with 12 bases between. The germline gives CDR1 LNHDA, CDR2 SQIVND (reference sequence). This CDR3 has 15 residues. This CDR3 reads CASSIGGTPTYEQYF. The DNA of the CDR3 is TGTGCCAGTAGTATAGGCGGGACACCTACCTACGAGCAGTACTTC.

This clonotype was detected only a few times. The junction does not match germline at one end; this may be a read error. J is TRBJ2-3 and V is TRBV6-5; D gene uncertain. CDR3 length: 15 amino acids. Looked up from germline, CDR1 is MNHEY and CDR2 is SVGAGI. CDR3 loop: CVSSHPTLGTDTQYF. The CDR3 DNA sequence: TGTGTCAGCAGTCATCCAACGTTGGGGACAGATACGCAGTATTTT.

The sample holds a few counts of this clonotype. Here the CDR3 DNA reads TGTGCCAGCAGTTACCAAGGGCTCAGGGCCGTAGGCACTGAAGCTTTCTTT. Its protein is CASSYQGLRAVGTEAFF. The V call is TRBV6-5, the J call TRBJ1-1; a weak D match, TRBD1 (5 bases). The germline V gene has CDR1 MNHEY and CDR2 SVGAGI. V gave up 2 bases and J gave up 4 bases, with 20 bases separating them. The CDR3 has 17 amino acids.

In its sample, this clonotype was seen once. The chain links TRBV20-1 to TRBJ1-5, with 10 bases matching TRBD1. V was pared by 4 bases and J by 5 bases, with 11 bases of the junction left unmatched. The CDR3 totals 16 residues. In germline, CDR1 is DFQATT, CDR2 SNEGSKA (reference sequence). The CDR3 loop is CSAIDSRDRGHQPQHF. CDR3 nucleotide sequence: TGCAGTGCTATAGACTCTAGGGACAGGGGTCATCAGCCCCAGCATTTT.

This clonotype was counted many times. J is TRBJ2-1 and V is TRBV9, with TRBD2 identical over 11 bases. The CDR3 length is 18 residues. Germline assignment: CDR1 SGDLS and CDR2 YYNGEE. Trimming cost V 3 bases and J 2 bases; bases outside gene matches: 10. The CDR3 spells CASSALTSGRYPYNEQFF. CDR3 DNA sequence: TGTGCCAGCAGCGCCCTTACTAGCGGGAGATACCCCTACAATGAGCAGTTCTTC. Variable domain in full (rest from reference TRBV9 and TRBJ2-1): DSGVTQTPKHLITATGQRVTLRCSPRSGDLSVYWYQQSLDQGLQFLIQYYNGEERAKGNILERFSAQQFPDLHSELNLSSLELGDSALYFCASSALTSGRYPYNEQFFGPGTRLTVL.

This clonotype was seen a handful of times. The genes are TRBV4-1 and TRBJ2-1; 10 positions agree with TRBD2. The J segment lost 6 bases and the V segment lost 3 bases, leaving 8 bases of the junction unmatched. The CDR3 consists of 16 residues. The V gene's germline CDR1 is MGHRA and CDR2 YSYEKL. The CDR3 reads CASSQGVAGGGNEQFF. The CDR3 DNA reads as TGCGCCAGCAGCCAGGGGGTAGCGGGGGGCGGCAATGAGCAGTTCTTC.

The sample holds many counts of this clonotype. The rearrangement uses TRBV5-1 and TRBJ1-4, with 7 bases that match TRBD1. The CDR3 has 15 amino acids. Germline V lookup: CDR1 SGHRS, CDR2 YFSETQ. Unmatched junction bases numbered 7, after V lost 0 bases and J lost 8 bases. The CDR3 DNA reads TGCGCCAGCAGCTTGGACCCGACAGGGAGGGAAAAACTGTTTTTT. Amino acids: CASSLDPTGREKLFF.

The table lists this clonotype with many counts. The chain uses TRBV29-1 and TRBJ2-5, with D perhaps TRBD1 (6 bases). V was trimmed by 5 bases and J by 5 bases, leaving 15 bases between them. Germline loops: CDR1 SQVTM, CDR2 ANQGSEA. CDR3 length: 13 residues. DNA of the CDR3: TGCAGCGTTTCCGGGACAACCCAGGAGACCCAGTACTTC. Translated, it gives CSVSGTTQETQYF.

This clonotype has a handful of counts. The chain is built from TRBV5-1 and TRBJ2-1; D remains unclear. This CDR3 has 15 residues. CDR1 is SGHRS and CDR2 is YFSETQ in the germline V gene. The germline V and J ends were trimmed by 2 bases and 7 bases, with 16 bases remaining between them. The CDR3 bases are TGCGCCAGCAGCTTCTACGGGCCCCCCGGGAATGAGCAGTTCTTC. Translating it yields CASSFYGPPGNEQFF.

A few counts support this clonotype. As DNA, the CDR3 is TGTGCCACCCGGAAGGGGGTGAACACCGGGGAGCTGTTTTTT. Protein sequence: CATRKGVNTGELFF. J is TRBJ2-2 and V is TRBV7-2; D possibly corresponds to TRBD1 (6 bases). This CDR3 contains 14 residues. Trimming removed 10 bases from V and 1 base from J, with 13 bases in between. Germline V CDR1 and CDR2: SGHTA, FQGNSA.

This clonotype was seen at least ten times. The rearrangement joins TRBV29-1 to TRBJ2-5; tentatively, D is TRBD2 (7 bases). The germline V gene has CDR1 SQVTM and CDR2 ANQGSEA. V was pared by 3 bases and J by 6 bases, with 23 bases between. This CDR3 has 16 residues. The CDR3 nucleotides are TGCAGCGTTGATCTCCACGGGGGGCGTCGTGCAAAGACCCAGTACTTC. Its translation: CSVDLHGGRRAKTQYF.

The rearrangement joins TRBV2 to TRBJ1-6; D ambiguous. CDR1 SNHLY and CDR2 FYNNEI come from the germline V gene. The V end lost 0 bases, the J end lost 14 bases, and 5 bases lay between the germline ends. This CDR3 has 11 residues. CDR3 sequence reads: CASSEAASLHF. The CDR3, as DNA: TGTGCCAGCAGTGAAGCGGCTTCCCTCCACTTT.

In this sample, this clonotype turned up many times. This rearrangement joins TRBV19 to TRBJ2-5, with D unresolved. Germline-derived CDR1 and CDR2 are LNHDA and SQIVND (reference sequence). This CDR3 region has 11 residues. The V gene lost 3 bases and the J gene lost 3 bases, with 2 bases spanning the gap. CDR3 nucleotide sequence: TGTGCCAGTAGTATCAAAGAGACCCAGTACTTC. Protein sequence: CASSIKETQYF.

In this sample, this clonotype turned up many times. J is TRBJ2-3 and V is TRBV7-8, with D unclear. The CDR3 contains 11 residues. Germline-derived CDR1 and CDR2 are SGHVS and FQNEAQ. Trimming pared 5 bases from V and 5 bases from J, leaving 5 bases between. The CDR3 sequence is CASSKRDTQYF. DNA of the CDR3: TGTGCCAGCAGCAAGAGAGATACGCAGTATTTT.

This chain uses TRBV2 with TRBJ2-5, with TRBD2 matching 10 bases. Trimming took 3 bases from V and 8 from J; bases not matched to a gene: 9. Per germline, CDR1 SNHLY and CDR2 FYNNEI. CDR3 length: 15 amino acids. CDR3 sequence (DNA): TGTGCCAGCAGTGATAGGGTAGCGGGGGGCCCTACCCAGTACTTC. Amino acid sequence: CASSDRVAGGPTQYF.

The rearrangement links TRBV5-1 to TRBJ1-2, with D hard to call. This CDR3 is 16 amino acids long. Germline CDR1 is SGHRS and CDR2 is YFSETQ. Trimming removed 4 bases from V and 6 bases from J, with 22 bases in between. CDR3 in amino acids: CASSRGGNTGRDGYTF. The CDR3 coding sequence is TGCGCCAGCAGCAGAGGCGGAAACACCGGGAGGGATGGCTACACCTTC.

This clonotype was recorded many times. The chain joins TRBV20-1 to TRBJ1-2; TRBD1 aligns across 8 bases. J gave up 4 bases and V 5 bases, and 12 bases lay outside the gene matches. This CDR3 has 15 amino acids. CDR1 and CDR2 (germline): DFQATT, SNEGSKA (reference sequence). Written as DNA, the CDR3 is TGCAGTGCTGCCGCCCAGGGGGCGGTCGGCTATGGCTACACCTTC. The encoded protein is CSAAAQGAVGYGYTF.

This clonotype was picked up one time. A read error may explain this, as a much larger clone is one base away. The chain couples TRBV10-3 to TRBJ2-5; no firm D call. Germline values: CDR1 ENHRY, CDR2 SYGVKD. The germline V and J ends were trimmed by 2 bases and 5 bases, with 9 bases remaining between them. This CDR3 is built from 13 residues. The CDR3 nucleotides are TGTGCCATCAGTGAGCCCCCCAGGGAGACCCAGTACTTC. Protein: CAISEPPRETQYF.

This clonotype was detected many times. The chain combines TRBV6-2 or TRBV6-3 with TRBJ2-1; D assignment may be TRBD1 or TRBD2 (5 bases each). This CDR3 comprises 16 residues. CDR1 and CDR2 from the germline V gene are MNHEY and SVGEGT. V shed 6 bases and J shed 6 bases, with 21 bases lying between them. The CDR3 nucleotides are TGTGCCAGCAGACCTAACCGGGGCTGGGTTTTCAATGAGCAGTTCTTC. Amino acid sequence: CASRPNRGWVFNEQFF.

This chain uses TRBV3-1 with TRBJ1-2; TRBD1 matches at 7 bases. J lost 6 bases, V lost 3 bases, and 10 bases had no gene match. The length of the CDR3 is 15 residues. CDR1 and CDR2 from the germline V gene are LGHDT and YNNKEL (reference sequence). The CDR3 sequence is CASSHFRRGQNGYTF. CDR3 DNA: TGTGCCAGCAGCCATTTCCGGAGGGGACAGAATGGCTACACCTTC.

The table lists this clonotype with many counts. The chain joins TRBV20-1 to TRBJ2-7; a weak D match, TRBD2 (6 bases). From germline, CDR1 is DFQATT and CDR2 SNEGSKA (reference sequence). Trimming removed 3 bases from V and 3 bases from J, with 15 bases in between. This CDR3 is built from 14 residues. Here the CDR3 reads CSASPGTRIYEQYF. The CDR3 DNA follows: TGCAGTGCTAGCCCCGGGACTCGCATCTACGAGCAGTACTTC.

This clonotype was counted ten times or more. V is TRBV6-4 and J is TRBJ2-5; D is ambiguous. CDR3 length equals 13 residues. Germline V gene lookup returns CDR1 MRHNA and CDR2 SNTAGT. Deletions cut 4 bases from V and 2 bases from J, with 8 bases between. CDR3 region: CASSGNPQETQYF. DNA of the CDR3: TGTGCCAGCAGTGGGAACCCACAAGAGACCCAGTACTTC.

The V call is TRBV20-1, the J call TRBJ1-6; possible D gene TRBD1, 5 bases. Germline CDR1 is DFQATT and CDR2 is SNEGSKA (reference sequence). Trimming stripped 2 bases from V and 2 bases from J, with 13 bases between. This CDR3 has 16 residues. The chain's CDR3 is CSARRDSLAYNSPLHF. In DNA form, the CDR3 reads TGCAGTGCTAGACGTGACAGTCTCGCCTATAATTCACCCCTCCACTTT.

This clonotype was found a few times. The chain recombines TRBV18 with TRBJ2-6, with 7 bases lining up with TRBD1. This CDR3 has 17 amino acids. Trimming cost V 2 bases and J 0 bases; bases outside gene matches: 4. In germline, CDR1 is KGHSH, CDR2 LQKENI. CDR3 loop: CASSPMTGLSGANVLTF. The CDR3 coding sequence is TGTGCCAGCTCACCAATGACAGGGCTCTCTGGGGCCAACGTCCTGACTTTC.

The chain has TRBV18 and TRBJ1-1; D might be TRBD1 (6 bases). The CDR3 length is 16 residues. The V gene's germline CDR1 is KGHSH and CDR2 LQKENI. V lost 0 bases to trimming and J lost 1 base, with 12 bases between them. This CDR3 is CASSPPAGATNTEAFF. The CDR3 DNA is TGTGCCAGCTCACCACCGGCAGGGGCTACGAACACTGAAGCTTTCTTT.